Reported below is one T cell receptor (beta chain). Original handling: Estimation of nucleated cell counts relied on the amplification of reference gene primers. The data were produced by immunoSEQ multiplex PCR, yet TCRdb's version contains in-frame clones alone and is incomplete. That table supplies the V and J calls and clone size; D and trimming were determined from the DNA. The sample has around 200,000 clones; roughly 80% are singletons. The sample originates from a study of blood T cell repertoires in COVID-19. Study background: The study drew acute and convalescent COVID-19 samples from the United States, Italy and Spain. In each case, the material was cDNA or gDNA derived from T cells, B-cell-depleted T cells, or PBMCs.

V was pared by 5 bases and J by 2 bases, with 13 bases between. Looked up from germline, CDR1 is LNHDA and CDR2 is SQIVND (reference sequence). This CDR3 comprises 16 residues. The sample taken for sequencing was peripheral blood. This sequence originates from a woman over 75 with acute or convalescent COVID-19. The chain links TRBV19 to TRBJ1-6, with D tentatively TRBD1 (6 bases). The CDR3 nucleotides read TGTGCCAGTAGTGTGCACAGGGTAACCTATAATTCACCCCTCCACTTT. Protein: CASSVHRVTYNSPLHF.